The sequence of this T cell receptor beta chain was determined in a study of cytomegalovirus exposure and HLA in healthy donors. Findings and limits, study-wide: For most TCR sequences rarity was the rule, although some public TCRs occurred in many donors.

Here immunoSEQ multiplex PCR was the method, and the copy in TCRdb shows in-frame clones only, minus some. The repertoire holds around 400,000 clones, around 86% seen once, with 0.65% to 0.95% in the top ten. The V gene lost 3 bases and the J gene lost 4 bases, with 13 bases spanning the gap. This CDR3 comprises 14 residues. Germline V lookup: CDR1 SGHDN, CDR2 FVKESK. About this clone: Its antigen is unknown.

The clonotype originates from a woman in her late teens or twenties in good health and CMV-seronegative. Material: PBMCs. The rearrangement uses TRBV14 and TRBJ2-7; D may be TRBD2 (5 bases). CDR3 loop: CASSHYIGEYEQYF. CDR3 coding DNA: TGTGCCAGCAGCCATTACATTGGGGAGTACGAGCAGTACTTC.